The clone carrying this TCR beta chain was recorded at least ten times. Time point given: patch test 2, 6 weeks after DPC sensitization. Treatment denoted: therapeutic diphenylcyclopropenone sensitization with weekly scalp DPC. Donors, patients with alopecia ranging from 18 to 70 years old and judged suitable for DPC, provided samples. Total RNA was extracted from unfractionated whole blood. Per the study methods: Individual samples carried between about 23,224 and 750,000 TCRs, with more than 85,000 as the median. TCRdb analysed the RACE reads with MiXCR anew, one entry per CDR3 protein. The V and J calls, along with clone size, are taken from TCRdb and not from the paper's own processing. Of around 69,000 distinct CDR3 sequences in the sample, roughly 8.5% were seen once. These data come from a study of human T cells and chemical hapten exposure. The sequence came from a woman aged 45-60 years with alopecia areata. Some clones in this sample may be carry-over from other donors' samples. The sequencing here drew on whole blood, taken in connection with sensitization to the hapten diphenylcyclopropenone (DPC).

The CDR3, as DNA: TGTGCCAGCAGTCTCACAGCCGGGACAGGGAACACCGGGGAGCTGTTTTTT. Protein product: CASSLTAGTGNTGELFF. This chain connects TRBV12-3 or TRBV12-4 to TRBJ2-2; TRBD1 matches 8 bases. After removal of 5 bases from V and 1 base from J, the junction contained 9 bases not matched to a gene. The CDR3 has 17 amino acids.